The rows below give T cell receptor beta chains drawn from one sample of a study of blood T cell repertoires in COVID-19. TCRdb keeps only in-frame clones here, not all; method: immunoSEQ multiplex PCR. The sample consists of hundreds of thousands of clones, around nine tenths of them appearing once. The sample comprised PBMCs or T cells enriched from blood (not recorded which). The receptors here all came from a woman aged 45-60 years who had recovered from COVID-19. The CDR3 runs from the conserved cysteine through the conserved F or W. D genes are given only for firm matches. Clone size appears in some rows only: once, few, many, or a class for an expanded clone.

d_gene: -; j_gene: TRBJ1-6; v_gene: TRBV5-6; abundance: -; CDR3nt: TGTGCCAGCAGCTATGGGAGGCTCCGGAATTCACCCCTCCACTTT; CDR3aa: CASSYGRLRNSPLHF
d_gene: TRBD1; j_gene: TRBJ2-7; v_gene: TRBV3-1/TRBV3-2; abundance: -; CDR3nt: TGTGCCAGCAGCCAAGAGTCGGGACAGGTGGTCTTC; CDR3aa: CASSQESGQVVF
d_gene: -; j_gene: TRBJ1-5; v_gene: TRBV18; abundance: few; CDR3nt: TGTGCCAGCTCACCTGCAGGGGACCAGCCCCAGCATTTT; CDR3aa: CASSPAGDQPQHF
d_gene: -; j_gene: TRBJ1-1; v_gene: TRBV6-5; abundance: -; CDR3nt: TGTGCCAGCAGCTCCGCCAGGGACACTGAAGCTTTCTTT; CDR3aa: CASSSARDTEAFF
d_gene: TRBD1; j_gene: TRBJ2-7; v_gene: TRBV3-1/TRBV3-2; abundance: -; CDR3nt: TGTGCCAGCAGCGCCCGAGGACAGGCCCACGAGCAGTACTTC; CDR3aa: CASSARGQAHEQYF
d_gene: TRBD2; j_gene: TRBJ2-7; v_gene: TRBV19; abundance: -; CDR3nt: TGTGCCAGTAGTATTCACCACCTCGGGACTAGCGGATACGAGCAGTACTTC; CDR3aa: CASSIHHLGTSGYEQYF
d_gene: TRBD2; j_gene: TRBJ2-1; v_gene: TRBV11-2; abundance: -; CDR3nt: TGTGCCAGCAGCTTAACCTGGTCTAGCGGATCCAATGAGCAGTTCTTC; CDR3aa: CASSLTWSSGSNEQFF
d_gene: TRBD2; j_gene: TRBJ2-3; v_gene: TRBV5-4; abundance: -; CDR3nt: TGTGCCAGCAGCTTAGAGACTAGCGGGAGTCAGTCATATTTT; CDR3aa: CASSLETSGSQSYF
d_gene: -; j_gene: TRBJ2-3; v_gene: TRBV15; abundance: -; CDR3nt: TGTGCCACCAGCAGAGATCCACCCTCCGGGACACTTAGCACAGATACGCAGTATTTT; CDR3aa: CATSRDPPSGTLSTDTQYF
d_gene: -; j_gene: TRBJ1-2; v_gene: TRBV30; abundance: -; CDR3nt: TGTGCCTGGAGTAGGGGCGAAGAACACTATGGCTACACCTTC; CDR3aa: CAWSRGEEHYGYTF
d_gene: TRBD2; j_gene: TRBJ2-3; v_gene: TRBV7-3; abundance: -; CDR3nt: TGTGCCAGCAGCCTCGGGACTAGCGGAGATACGCAGTATTTT; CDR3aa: CASSLGTSGDTQYF
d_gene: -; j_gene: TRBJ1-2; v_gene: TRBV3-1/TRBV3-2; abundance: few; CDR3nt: TGTGCCAGCAGCCAAGATAGCACCGAACATGGCTACACCTTC; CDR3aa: CASSQDSTEHGYTF
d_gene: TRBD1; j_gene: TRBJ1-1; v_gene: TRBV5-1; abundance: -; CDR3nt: TGCGCCAGCAGCTTGGGGACAGGGGCCGGTAAAAGCACTGAAGCTTTCTTT; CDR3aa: CASSLGTGAGKSTEAFF
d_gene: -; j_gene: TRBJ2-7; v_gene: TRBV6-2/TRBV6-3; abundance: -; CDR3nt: TGTGCCAGCAGTTACGGCGGCGAGCAGTACTTC; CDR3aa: CASSYGGEQYF
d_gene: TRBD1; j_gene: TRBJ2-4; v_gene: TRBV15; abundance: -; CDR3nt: TGTGCCACCAAAAGGGACAGGGCCATAGCCAAAAACATTCAGTACTTC; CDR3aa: CATKRDRAIAKNIQYF
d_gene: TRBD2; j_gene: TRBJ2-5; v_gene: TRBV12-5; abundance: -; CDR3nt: TGTGCTAGTGGTAAAAGCGGGAGGGTCCAAGAGACCCAGTACTTC; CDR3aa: CASGKSGRVQETQYF
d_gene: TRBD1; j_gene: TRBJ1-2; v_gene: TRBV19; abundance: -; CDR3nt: TGTGCCAGTAGTATACCCCTAAGGGGACAGGGGTCGAACTATGGCTACACCTTC; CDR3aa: CASSIPLRGQGSNYGYTF
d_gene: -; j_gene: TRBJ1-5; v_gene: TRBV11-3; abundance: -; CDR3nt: TGTGCCAGCCCACTAAAGTCAGGGAATCAGCCCCAGCATTTT; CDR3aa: CASPLKSGNQPQHF
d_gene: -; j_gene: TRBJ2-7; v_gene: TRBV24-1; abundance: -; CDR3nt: TGTGCCACCAGTCCCGTATGGGTAGCGGTTGCCTACGAGCAGTACTTC; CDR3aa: CATSPVWVAVAYEQYF
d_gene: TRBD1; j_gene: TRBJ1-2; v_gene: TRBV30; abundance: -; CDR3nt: TGTGCAAATGGAGCTAGTATCCGGGACAGGGTTTTCACTAACTATGGCTACACCTTC; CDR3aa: CANGASIRDRVFTNYGYTF
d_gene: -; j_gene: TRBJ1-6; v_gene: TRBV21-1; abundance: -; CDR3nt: TGTGCCAGCAGCAAGCGGGACAGGGATTCACCCCTCCACTTT; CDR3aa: CASSKRDRDSPLHF
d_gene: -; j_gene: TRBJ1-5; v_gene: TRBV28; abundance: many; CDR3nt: TGTGCCAGCAGTTCCCCAGGAGGTGGCGGGGAAGCTAGCAATCAGCCCCAGCATTTT; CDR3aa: CASSSPGGGGEASNQPQHF